The count of the clone carrying this T cell receptor (beta chain) is one. Its antigen is currently unknown. Different DNA sequences within this sample yield the same CDR3. The sample is drawn from a study of cytomegalovirus exposure and HLA in healthy donors. Whole-study results and caveats: A prior analysis recorded that most TCR beta V segments were productive about 90% or about 30% of the time. It was shown in a later analysis that HLA-associated TCR beta chains were more clonally expanded than other, equally common chains.

In the PCR, 60 Vbeta and 13 Jbeta primers were used. The data were produced by immunoSEQ multiplex PCR, yet TCRdb's version contains in-frame clones alone and is incomplete. The table lists 150,000 to 200,000 clones, 80% of them singletons. The V segment lost 4 bases and the J segment 7 bases; nucleotides outside the gene matches: 16. This CDR3 is 16 amino acids long. Germline V gene lookup returns CDR1 SGHRS and CDR2 YFSETQ. This sequence originates from a man younger than 30 in good health and CMV-seropositive. Sequencing was carried out using PBMCs. The rearrangement joins TRBV5-1 to TRBJ2-7; 8 bases fit TRBD1. The CDR3 bases are TGCGCCAGCAGCCCAAGGGCGGACAGGGCACTCGATGAGCAGTACTTC. Translating gives CASSPRADRALDEQYF.